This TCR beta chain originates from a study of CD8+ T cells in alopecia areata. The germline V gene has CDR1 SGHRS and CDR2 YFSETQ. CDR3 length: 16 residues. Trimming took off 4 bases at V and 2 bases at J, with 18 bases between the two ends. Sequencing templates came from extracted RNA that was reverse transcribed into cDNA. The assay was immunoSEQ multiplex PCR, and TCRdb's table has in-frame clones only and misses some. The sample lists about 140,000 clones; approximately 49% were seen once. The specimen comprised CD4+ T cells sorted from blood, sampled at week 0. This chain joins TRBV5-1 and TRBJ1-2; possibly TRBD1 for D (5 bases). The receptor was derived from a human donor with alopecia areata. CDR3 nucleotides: TGCGCCAGCAGCCCCCAGGGTGGCAGCCTCAACTATGGCTACACCTTC. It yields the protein CASSPQGGSLNYGYTF. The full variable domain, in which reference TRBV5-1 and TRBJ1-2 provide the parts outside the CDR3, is KAGVTQTPRYLIKTRGQQVTLSCSPISGHRSVSWYQQTPGQGLQFLFEYFSETQRNKGNFPGRFSGRQFSNSRSEMNVSTLELGDSALYLCASSPQGGSLNYGYTFGSGTRLTVV.